This passage covers 22 T cell receptor beta chains from one sample sequenced in a study of blood T cell repertoires in COVID-19. Using immunoSEQ multiplex PCR, the repertoire was profiled, and TCRdb retains in-frame clones only, with some absent. Among under 450,000 clones, approximately 86% were seen once, and the ten largest hold around 7.4%. Sequenced material: peripheral blood. Every receptor here comes from a woman aged 55-70 years with COVID-19, enrolled during active disease.

The V call is TRBV6-1, the J call TRBJ2-7; D remains unclear. Trimming removed 2 bases from V and 6 bases from J, with 11 bases in between. This CDR3 is 13 amino acids long. Germline CDR1 MNHNS, CDR2 SASEGT. The DNA of the CDR3 is TGTGCCAGCAGTGAATTGAATTCGGGCGAGCAGTACTTC. Translating gives CASSELNSGEQYF.

In this sample, this clone turned up many times. The chain combines TRBV10-3 with TRBJ1-1; D unresolved. Deletions cut 0 bases from V and 4 bases from J, with 9 bases between. The CDR3 has 14 amino acids. Germline CDR1 is ENHRY and CDR2 is SYGVKD. DNA of the CDR3: TGTGCCATCAGTGAGTCTAGGGAGAGCACTGAAGCTTTCTTT. Its translation is CAISESRESTEAFF.

This clone turned up a few times. J is TRBJ2-1 and V is TRBV19, with 10 positions matching TRBD2. Germline V lookup: CDR1 LNHDA, CDR2 SQIVND (reference sequence). The CDR3 has 16 residues. The junction had 15 bases not matched to a gene; V was cut back by 10 bases and J by 6 bases. The CDR3 sequence is CATASGGEVWANEQFF. The CDR3 DNA reads TGTGCCACCGCTAGCGGGGGTGAAGTTTGGGCCAATGAGCAGTTCTTC. The full variable domain, completed using reference TRBV19 and TRBJ2-1, is DGGITQSPKYLFRKEGQNVTLSCEQNLNHDAMYWYRQDPGQGLRLIYYSQIVNDFQKGDIAEGYSVSREKKESFPLTVTSAQKNPTAFYLCATASGGEVWANEQFFGPGTRLTVL.

The V gene is TRBV14, the J gene TRBJ1-6; tentatively, D is TRBD1 (5 bases). The CDR3 has 17 amino acids. Trimming cost V 2 bases and J 0 bases, with 11 bases left between them. Germline CDR1 is SGHDN and CDR2 is FVKESK. CDR3 DNA sequence: TGTGCCAGCAGCCAAATTGGGGGGAACTCCTATAATTCACCCCTCCACTTT. This encodes CASSQIGGNSYNSPLHF.

V gene TRBV7-9 combines with J gene TRBJ2-3, with 8 bases lining up with TRBD2. The germline V gene encodes CDR1 SEHNR and CDR2 FQNEAQ (reference sequence). V dropped 8 bases and J dropped 2; count of bases not matched to a gene: 12. The CDR3 totals 16 residues. In DNA form, the CDR3 reads TGTGCCAGCCGGGAGGGGACGGGAGGGGCCACAGATACGCAGTATTTT. Its translation is CASREGTGGATDTQYF. Variable domain in full (rest from reference TRBV7-9 and TRBJ2-3): DTGVSQNPRHKITKRGQNVTFRCDPISEHNRLYWYRQTLGQGPEFLTYFQNEAQLEKSRLLSDRFSAERPKGSFSTLEIQRTEQGDSAMYLCASREGTGGATDTQYFGPGTRLTVL.

V usage is TRBV7-8 and J usage is TRBJ2-1; 7 nucleotides line up with TRBD2. Looked up from germline, CDR1 is SGHVS and CDR2 is FQNEAQ. CDR3 length: 14 amino acids. Germline trimming cut 0 bases from V and 5 bases from J; bases unmatched to any gene: 1. CDR3 region: CASSLAGGNNEQFF. The CDR3, as DNA: TGTGCCAGCAGCTTAGCGGGGGGGAACAATGAGCAGTTCTTC.

The V call is TRBV27, the J call TRBJ1-2; a weak D match, TRBD1 (5 bases). The ends were cut back, 8 bases at V and 2 bases at J, with 9 bases in the middle. The CDR3 sequence is 12 residues long. Germline lookup yields CDR1 MNHEY and CDR2 SMNVEV (reference sequence). The DNA for the CDR3 is TGTGCCAGCGGGGCCCGGAACTATGGCTACACCTTC. Its translation: CASGARNYGYTF.

This clone has more than one count but fewer than ten. This chain uses TRBV6-4 with TRBJ1-2; D perhaps matches TRBD1 (6 bases). The length of the CDR3 is 13 residues. V lost 8 bases and J 2 bases, leaving 12 bases between the germline ends. CDR1 and CDR2 (germline): MRHNA, SNTAGT. The CDR3 DNA reads as TGTGCCAGCGCCCCGGACAGCAACTATGGCTACACCTTC. Protein: CASAPDSNYGYTF.

J is TRBJ2-2 and V is TRBV10-3; a possible D gene is TRBD2 (6 bases). The CDR3 sequence is 13 residues long. Trimming stripped 4 bases from V and 3 bases from J, with 6 bases between. Germline V CDR1 and CDR2: ENHRY, SYGVKD. CDR3 residues: CAISGGDTGELFF. The DNA of the CDR3 is TGTGCCATCAGTGGGGGGGACACCGGGGAGCTGTTTTTT.

This sequence joins TRBV6-5 and TRBJ1-2; no reliable D call. Trimming shortened V by 6 bases and J by 0 bases, and 11 bases separated the two germline ends. The germline gives CDR1 MNHEY, CDR2 SVGAGI. CDR3 length equals 14 residues. The CDR3: CASRPEITNYGYTF. The CDR3 coding sequence is TGTGCCAGCAGGCCAGAAATCACTAACTATGGCTACACCTTC.

This clone was observed once. The chain recombines TRBV18 with TRBJ2-7, with 10 bases matching TRBD1. The germline V gene encodes CDR1 KGHSH and CDR2 LQKENI. J lost 7 bases, V lost 4 bases, and 13 bases had no gene match. This CDR3 has 16 residues. The CDR3 region is CASSQPGQGPAREQYF. The CDR3 region has the DNA TGTGCCAGCTCACAGCCGGGACAGGGGCCTGCTCGTGAGCAGTACTTC.

This chain joins TRBV12-3 or TRBV12-4 and TRBJ1-1; no clear D gene. Trimming left V 8 bases short and J 1 base short, with 8 bases between. This CDR3 has 12 residues. The CDR3 DNA is TGTGCCAGCGGGCGGGCGAACACTGAAGCTTTCTTT. Its protein product is CASGRANTEAFF.

The rearrangement uses TRBV9 and TRBJ2-7, with D tentatively TRBD1 (6 bases). The length of the CDR3 is 15 residues. Germline-derived CDR1 and CDR2 are SGDLS and YYNGEE. Trimming took off 4 bases at V and 0 bases at J, with 14 bases between the two ends. Written as DNA, the CDR3 is TGTGCCAGCAGCCCCACCCCAGGGGACTCCTACGAGCAGTACTTC. This encodes CASSPTPGDSYEQYF.

The rearrangement joins TRBV7-9 to TRBJ1-2, with 7 bases identical to TRBD1. The length of the CDR3 is 17 residues. Trimming cost V 2 bases and J 6 bases; bases outside gene matches: 15. Germline assignment: CDR1 SEHNR and CDR2 FQNEAQ (reference sequence). CDR3 protein: CASSLTPRIGGADGYTF. In DNA, the CDR3 is TGTGCCAGCAGCTTAACTCCCAGAATAGGGGGCGCGGATGGCTACACCTTC.

This rearrangement joins TRBV6-5 to TRBJ1-6, with no clear D. The CDR3 totals 16 residues. Germline CDR1 reads MNHEY; CDR2 reads SVGAGI. Deletions cut 0 bases from V and 0 bases from J, with 6 bases between. This chain's CDR3 is CASSYSGLSYNSPLHF. In nucleotides, the CDR3 is TGTGCCAGCAGTTACTCTGGGCTCTCCTATAATTCACCCCTCCACTTT.

This chain uses TRBV19 with TRBJ1-1; TRBD1 aligns across 7 bases. Germline lookup yields CDR1 LNHDA and CDR2 SQIVND (reference sequence). The junction had 9 bases not matched to a gene; V was cut back by 4 bases and J by 1 base. The CDR3 has 16 residues. CDR3 sequence reads: CASSKVATGRNTEAFF. The CDR3 bases are TGTGCCAGTAGTAAAGTCGCGACAGGGAGGAACACTGAAGCTTTCTTT.

The chain joins TRBV5-1 to TRBJ2-7; TRBD2 is a possible D gene (6 bases). The CDR3 consists of 13 residues. V dropped 5 bases and J dropped 1 base, with 10 bases sitting between them. Germline V lookup: CDR1 SGHRS, CDR2 YFSETQ. Written as DNA, the CDR3 is TGCGCCAGCAGTGCAAGCGGGTCCTACGAGCAGTACTTC. Its translation: CASSASGSYEQYF.

The chain carries TRBV2 and TRBJ1-2; 9 bases match TRBD1. Unmatched junction bases numbered 4, after V lost 4 bases and J lost 7 bases. Looked up from germline, CDR1 is SNHLY and CDR2 is FYNNEI. CDR3 length: 13 amino acids. The DNA for the CDR3 is TGTGCCAGCAGTGTGGACAGGGGAGGTGGCTACACCTTC. Protein: CASSVDRGGGYTF. Combining the CDR3 with reference TRBV2 and TRBJ1-2 gives the whole variable domain EPEVTQTPSHQVTQMGQEVILRCVPISNHLYFYWYRQILGQKVEFLVSFYNNEISEKSEIFDDQFSVERPDGSNFTLKIRSTKLEDSAMYFCASSVDRGGGYTFGSGTRLTVV.

This sequence joins TRBV9 and TRBJ2-5, with 9 bases fitting TRBD2. Germline lookup yields CDR1 SGDLS and CDR2 YYNGEE. This CDR3 is 13 amino acids long. Trimming cost V 3 bases and J 5 bases; bases outside gene matches: 2. The CDR3 nucleotides read TGTGCCAGCAGCGCAGGACTAGCGGAGACCCAGTACTTC. It is translated as CASSAGLAETQYF.

The chain recombines TRBV24-1 with TRBJ2-1, with TRBD1 matching over 8 bases. The germline gives CDR1 KGHDR, CDR2 SFDVKD. CDR3 length: 16 amino acids. Germline trimming cut 2 bases from V and 7 bases from J; bases unmatched to any gene: 9. Written as DNA, the CDR3 is TGTGCCACCAGTGATTCTCGACAGGGGTTTGGGAATGAGCAGTTCTTC. It yields the protein CATSDSRQGFGNEQFF.

The rearrangement links TRBV9 to TRBJ1-1; the D gene is possibly TRBD1 (5 bases). V lost 3 bases and J 1 base, leaving 7 bases between the germline ends. CDR1 and CDR2 (germline): SGDLS, YYNGEE. The CDR3 extends over 13 amino acids. The CDR3 is CASSETANTEAFF. The CDR3 DNA follows: TGTGCCAGCAGCGAGACAGCGAACACTGAAGCTTTCTTT.

This chain connects TRBV6-2 or TRBV6-3 to TRBJ1-5; D unclear. There are 12 residues in the CDR3. The V gene lost 6 bases and the J gene lost 9 bases, with 12 bases spanning the gap. Germline CDR1 MNHEY, CDR2 SVGEGT. The chain's CDR3 is CASSRLRGPQHF. The DNA of the CDR3 is TGTGCCAGCAGCCGACTTAGAGGGCCCCAGCATTTT.